Below, 17 T cell receptor beta chains from the same sample are listed, as sequenced in a study of siplizumab effects on memory and regulatory T cells. The method was immunoSEQ multiplex PCR; TCRdb's version includes in-frame clones alone and lacks a portion of them. In the table there are 90,000 to 120,000 clones, 92% of which are singletons. The specimen was Tregs sorted from blood. All receptors come from a human donor in good health.

The chain combines TRBV4-1 with TRBJ2-2, with D hard to call. Germline lookup yields CDR1 MGHRA and CDR2 YSYEKL. The V end was cut by 0 bases, the J end by 2 bases, with 4 bases between. The CDR3 extends over 14 amino acids. CDR3 amino acids: CASSQEPNTGELFF. CDR3 coding DNA: TGCGCCAGCAGCCAAGAACCAAACACCGGGGAGCTGTTTTTT.

The chain recombines TRBV6-1 with TRBJ1-2; 8 positions agree with TRBD1. With V trimmed by 7 bases and J by 3 bases, 4 bases remained unmatched. The CDR3 is made up of 13 amino acids. Germline-derived CDR1 and CDR2 are MNHNS and SASEGT. The CDR3 loop is CASTLTGDYGYTF. In nucleotides, the CDR3 is TGTGCCAGCACCTTGACAGGGGACTATGGCTACACCTTC.

The chain recombines TRBV14 with TRBJ2-1, with TRBD2 matching 8 bases. This CDR3 contains 15 residues. Germline V gene data show CDR1 as SGHDN and CDR2 as FVKESK. V was clipped by 2 bases and J by 6 bases; unmatched bases: 6. CDR3 region: CASSQPGGPSNEQFF. The CDR3 DNA sequence: TGTGCCAGCAGCCAACCGGGAGGGCCCTCCAATGAGCAGTTCTTC.

The chain carries TRBV28 and TRBJ2-2; D assignment may be TRBD1 or TRBD2 (5 bases each). V lost 10 bases to trimming and J lost 0 bases, with 15 bases between them. CDR3 length: 15 amino acids. Per the germline V gene, CDR1 is MDHEN and CDR2 is SYDVKM. DNA of the CDR3: TGTGCCATACCGAGGGGCCTTGCGAACACCGGGGAGCTGTTTTTT. Translation: CAIPRGLANTGELFF.

The table lists this clone with a count of one. This sample includes further DNA sequences coding for the same CDR3. V usage is TRBV10-2 and J usage is TRBJ2-2, with 10 bases aligning to TRBD1. Looked up from germline, CDR1 is WSHSY and CDR2 is SAAADI. The CDR3 runs 17 residues. The V segment lost 1 base and the J segment 9 bases; nucleotides outside the gene matches: 11. The DNA for the CDR3 is TGCGCCAGCAGTGAGTTCCTGGGACAGGGGTCGGACCGGGAGCTGTTTTTT. This encodes CASSEFLGQGSDRELFF.

The J gene is TRBJ2-7, the V gene TRBV28; 10 positions agree with TRBD1. CDR1 MDHEN and CDR2 SYDVKM come from the germline V gene. This CDR3 has 17 amino acids. Unmatched junction bases numbered 11, after V lost 5 bases and J lost 1 base. CDR3 residues: CASSPGTGAGWSYEQYF. The CDR3 DNA is TGTGCCAGCAGTCCCGGGACAGGGGCCGGGTGGTCCTACGAGCAGTACTTC. The full variable domain, rest sourced from reference TRBV28 and TRBJ2-7, is DVKVTQSSRYLVKRTGEKVFLECVQDMDHENMFWYRQDPGLGLRLIYFSYDVKMKEKGDIPEGYSVSREKKERFSLILESASTNQTSMYLCASSPGTGAGWSYEQYFGPGTRLTVT.

The V call is TRBV6-5, the J call TRBJ1-5; 9 nucleotides match TRBD1. CDR3 length: 15 residues. With V trimmed by 0 bases and J by 6 bases, 3 bases remained unmatched. CDR1 and CDR2 (germline): MNHEY, SVGAGI. CDR3 nucleotide sequence: TGTGCCAGCAGTTACTCCGGACAGGGGAGTCAGCCCCAGCATTTT. It is translated as CASSYSGQGSQPQHF.

The V and J genes are TRBV19 and TRBJ1-6, with D uncertain. The CDR3 totals 14 residues. Germline-derived CDR1 and CDR2 are LNHDA and SQIVND (reference sequence). Trimming left V 6 bases short and J 9 bases short, with 15 bases between. DNA of the CDR3: TGTGCCAGTAGCCGCCTGGGTACATCTTCACCCCTCCACTTT. The encoded protein is CASSRLGTSSPLHF.

The rearrangement joins TRBV7-3 to TRBJ2-5; D might be TRBD1 (6 bases). The germline V gene encodes CDR1 SGHTA and CDR2 FQGTGA. The V gene lost 2 bases and the J gene lost 5 bases, with 12 bases spanning the gap. This CDR3 is 14 amino acids long. CDR3 sequence: CASSLQGRPETQYF. For the CDR3, the DNA is TGTGCCAGCAGCTTACAGGGGCGACCTGAGACCCAGTACTTC.

V and J are TRBV14 and TRBJ2-3; D is ambiguous. The CDR3 spans 14 residues. CDR1 is SGHDN and CDR2 is FVKESK in the germline V gene. V shed 4 bases and J shed 0 bases, with 8 bases lying between them. CDR3 nucleotide sequence: TGTGCCAGCAGCCTAGGACGGAGCACAGATACGCAGTATTTT. Translating gives CASSLGRSTDTQYF.

V usage is TRBV29-1 and J usage is TRBJ2-6, with 8 bases matching TRBD1. The CDR3 spans 16 residues. The trim removed 1 base at V and 2 bases at J, leaving 4 bases unmatched. Germline-derived CDR1 and CDR2 are SQVTM and ANQGSEA. The CDR3 region has the DNA TGCAGCGTTGAAGGGGACAGGACTACTGGGGCCAACGTCCTGACTTTC. Protein: CSVEGDRTTGANVLTF.

The rearrangement joins TRBV9 to TRBJ2-5; no clear D gene. This CDR3 spans 14 amino acids. Germline values: CDR1 SGDLS, CDR2 YYNGEE. V lost 0 bases and J lost 5, with 11 bases in between. The CDR3, as DNA: TGTGCCAGCAGCGTAGCTATAGATTCGGAGACCCAGTACTTC. It is translated as CASSVAIDSETQYF.

The rearrangement links TRBV14 to TRBJ2-7; either TRBD1 or TRBD2 may supply D (5 bases each). V shed 5 bases and J shed 2 bases, with 13 bases lying between them. This CDR3 has 14 amino acids. Looked up from germline, CDR1 is SGHDN and CDR2 is FVKESK. The CDR3 region is CASSFLRDPYEQYF. The CDR3 coding sequence is TGTGCCAGCAGCTTCTTACGGGACCCCTACGAGCAGTACTTC.

This clone came up once. The chain recombines TRBV6-1 with TRBJ1-5; the match to TRBD1 covers 8 bases. The CDR3 covers 15 residues. V was clipped by 6 bases and J by 6 bases; unmatched bases: 10. Germline values: CDR1 MNHNS, CDR2 SASEGT. The DNA for the CDR3 is TGTGCCAGCAGCAAACAGGGGGTCGTTCTTCAGCCCCAGCATTTT. As protein: CASSKQGVVLQPQHF.

The gene calls are TRBV6-1 and TRBJ2-1, with 10 bases identical to TRBD1. Germline assignment: CDR1 MNHNS and CDR2 SASEGT. CDR3 size: 14 residues. V gave up 6 bases and J gave up 8 bases; unmatched junction bases: 7. The CDR3 loop is CASRRDRGAYEQFF. The CDR3 region has the DNA TGTGCCAGCAGGCGGGACAGGGGTGCCTATGAGCAGTTCTTC.

This chain joins TRBV6-5 and TRBJ2-1; 7 nucleotides align to TRBD2. Unmatched junction bases numbered 9, after V lost 6 bases and J lost 7 bases. Germline V gene lookup returns CDR1 MNHEY and CDR2 SVGAGI. This CDR3 has 14 amino acids. The CDR3 reads CASSRGGPMNEQFF. CDR3 nucleotide sequence: TGTGCCAGCAGCCGGGGAGGGCCAATGAATGAGCAGTTCTTC.

The chain has TRBV6-6 and TRBJ2-7; 9 nucleotides line up with TRBD2. Losses at the gene ends were 4 bases for V and 4 bases for J; bases not matched to a gene: 11. This CDR3 spans 16 amino acids. Germline V CDR1 and CDR2: MNHNY, SVGAGI (reference sequence). The CDR3 nucleotides are TGTGCCAGCAGTTTCCCCCGAGCGGGAGGCTTTTACGAGCAGTACTTC. It codes for CASSFPRAGGFYEQYF.